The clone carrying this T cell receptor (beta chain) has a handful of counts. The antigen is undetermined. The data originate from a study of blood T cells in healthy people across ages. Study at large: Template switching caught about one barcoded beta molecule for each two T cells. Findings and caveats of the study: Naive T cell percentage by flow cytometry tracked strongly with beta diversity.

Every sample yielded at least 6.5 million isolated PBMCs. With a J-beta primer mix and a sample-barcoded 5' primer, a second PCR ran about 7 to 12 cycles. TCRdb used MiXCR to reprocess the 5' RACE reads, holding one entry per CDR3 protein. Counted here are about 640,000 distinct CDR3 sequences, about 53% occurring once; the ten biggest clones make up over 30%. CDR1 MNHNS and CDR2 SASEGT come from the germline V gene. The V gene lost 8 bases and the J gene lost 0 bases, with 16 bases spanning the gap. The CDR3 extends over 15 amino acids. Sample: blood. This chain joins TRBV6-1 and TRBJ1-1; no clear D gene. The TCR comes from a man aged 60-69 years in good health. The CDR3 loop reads CASVPGGFMNTEAFF. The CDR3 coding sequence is TGTGCCAGCGTCCCGGGCGGTTTCATGAACACTGAAGCTTTCTTT.